The 14 T cell receptor beta chains given below trace back to one sample, sequenced in a study of molecular identifiers for immune sequencing clone quantification. One entry per CDR3 protein results from TCRdb running MiXCR on the PCR reads. The sample gives approximately 500,000 distinct CDR3 sequences, 25% of which show up once; under 0.85% is in the top ten. Sequencing input: naive CD8+ T cells from blood, with Jurkat cell RNA spiked in. Regarding subset: FACS-sorted CD8+CD4-CCR7+CD45RA+ naive T cells. Receptors originate from a human donor in good health. Some libraries in this study had Jurkat cell RNA spiked in.

A note on this clonotype: Since the CDR3 does not end with the conserved phenylalanine or tryptophan, this likely comes from a read error. Because the CDR3's place on the DNA is in doubt, the DNA is left out and the CDR3 is given as listed by TCRdb. The rearrangement links TRBV29-1 to TRBJ1-4; no check of the table's D call, TRBD1, against the DNA was made. With termini counted, the CDR3 has 12 amino acids. Germline V gene sequence: CDR1 SQVTM, CDR2 ANQGSEA. The CDR3 is CSGQRGEERLLY.

About this clonotype itself: With a much larger clone just one base away, this may be a read error. The gene calls are TRBV7-9 and TRBJ1-1, with a tentative D call TRBD1 (6 bases). Trimming removed 4 bases at V and 4 bases at J, with 10 bases between. CDR3 length: 13 amino acids. Germline CDR1 SEHNR, CDR2 FQNEAQ (reference sequence). The CDR3 sequence: CASSSGASTEAFF. The CDR3 DNA reads as TGTGCCAGCAGCTCGGGGGCTAGCACTGAAGCTTTCTTT.

In this sample, this clonotype turned up a few times. The chain recombines TRBV19 with TRBJ1-4; a weak D match, TRBD1 (5 bases). The V gene lost 5 bases and the J gene lost 2 bases, with 12 bases spanning the gap. This CDR3 is built from 15 residues. Per germline, CDR1 LNHDA and CDR2 SQIVND (reference sequence). CDR3 sequence: CASSVSGSTNEKLFF. CDR3 in DNA: TGTGCCAGTAGTGTATCAGGGTCGACTAATGAAAAACTGTTTTTT.

This clonotype has at least ten counts. The CDR3 protein is CASSDTGSGYEQYF. The CDR3 DNA reads TGTGCCAGCAGTGATACAGGGAGCGGCTACGAGCAGTACTTC. The chain uses TRBV6-5 and TRBJ2-7; a possible D gene is TRBD1 (6 bases). V lost 5 bases, J lost 3 bases, and 14 bases lay in between. Germline CDR1 MNHEY, CDR2 SVGAGI. The CDR3 spans 14 residues.

This chain links TRBV29-1 with TRBJ2-3; D is perhaps TRBD2 (6 bases). The CDR3 is 14 residues long. Trimming shortened V by 4 bases and J by 6 bases, and 17 bases separated the two germline ends. Germline V gene sequence: CDR1 SQVTM, CDR2 ANQGSEA. The CDR3 reads CSVVGLAAQDTQYF. DNA for the CDR3: TGCAGCGTTGTTGGTTTAGCGGCCCAGGATACGCAGTATTTT.

The chain has TRBV7-2 and TRBJ1-3; D is perhaps TRBD1 (5 bases). V was clipped by 2 bases and J by 5 bases, with 10 bases between them. Germline CDR1 and CDR2: SGHTA and FQGNSA. The CDR3 contains 14 residues. The CDR3 region is CASSLSGTRNTIYF. CDR3 in DNA: TGTGCCAGCAGCTTATCAGGGACTAGAAACACCATATATTTT. Complete variable domain (other parts from reference TRBV7-2 and TRBJ1-3): GAGVSQSPSNKVTEKGKDVELRCDPISGHTALYWYRQSLGQGLEFLIYFQGNSAPDKSGLPSDRFSAERTGGSVSTLTIQRTQQEDSAVYLCASSLSGTRNTIYFGEGSWLTVV.

A note on this clonotype: A much larger clone sits a single nucleotide away, making a read error possible. This CDR3 reads CASSSREAGNTEAFF. The CDR3 DNA is TGTGCCAGCAGCTCACGAGAGGCGGGGAACACTGAAGCTTTCTTT. The chain combines TRBV7-9 with TRBJ1-1; the D is unclear. The CDR3 consists of 15 residues. Germline lookup yields CDR1 SEHNR and CDR2 FQNEAQ (reference sequence). V was clipped by 4 bases and J by 1 base, with 13 bases between them.

This clonotype was detected ten times or more. The V call is TRBV9, the J call TRBJ1-1, with TRBD1 as a possible D gene (5 bases). V was pared by 3 bases and J by 6 bases, with 12 bases between. The CDR3 runs 13 residues. Germline assignment: CDR1 SGDLS and CDR2 YYNGEE. This chain's CDR3 is CASSGGGSAEAFF. Written as DNA, the CDR3 is TGTGCCAGCAGCGGTGGGGGATCGGCTGAAGCTTTCTTT.

This clonotype showed up just a few times. This chain uses TRBV15 with TRBJ1-1; D remains ambiguous. There are 14 residues in the CDR3. V lost 5 bases and J 0 bases, leaving 10 bases between the germline ends. Germline-derived CDR1 and CDR2 are LNHNV and YYDKDF (reference sequence). Here the CDR3 DNA reads TGTGCCACCAGCCCTACAAACATGAACACTGAAGCTTTCTTT. This encodes CATSPTNMNTEAFF.

This clonotype showed up many times. The rearrangement joins TRBV30 to TRBJ2-7; the D is unclear. CDR3 length: 12 residues. Trimming removed 8 bases at V and 1 base at J, with 12 bases between. Germline CDR1 is GTSNPN and CDR2 is SVGIG (reference sequence). The CDR3 coding sequence is TGTGCCCTAAACCCCCCGTCCTACGAGCAGTACTTC. Translation gives CALNPPSYEQYF.

There are a few counts of this clonotype. The chain employs TRBV19 and TRBJ2-5, with 7 bases identical to TRBD2. The CDR3 is made up of 15 amino acids. After removal of 4 bases from V and 4 bases from J, the junction contained 9 bases not matched to a gene. Germline V gene lookup returns CDR1 LNHDA and CDR2 SQIVND (reference sequence). The CDR3 spells CASSTFGLGGETQYF. CDR3 coding DNA: TGTGCCAGTAGTACTTTCGGACTAGGTGGAGAGACCCAGTACTTC.

This clonotype was recorded many times. The chain employs TRBV9 and TRBJ1-1, with D hard to call. CDR3 size: 13 residues. Germline V lookup: CDR1 SGDLS, CDR2 YYNGEE. Deletions cut 0 bases from V and 5 bases from J, with 8 bases between. CDR3 loop: CASSVGSQTEAFF. The CDR3 DNA follows: TGTGCCAGCAGCGTAGGGAGTCAAACTGAAGCTTTCTTT. The full variable domain, its missing parts supplied by reference TRBV9 and TRBJ1-1, is DSGVTQTPKHLITATGQRVTLRCSPRSGDLSVYWYQQSLDQGLQFLIQYYNGEERAKGNILERFSAQQFPDLHSELNLSSLELGDSALYFCASSVGSQTEAFFGQGTRLTVV.

Notes on this clonotype: Compared with germline, one end of the junction differs, possibly owing to a read error. V is TRBV11-2 and J is TRBJ2-3; the D is unclear. The CDR3 has 14 amino acids. Germline V gene sequence: CDR1 SGHAT, CDR2 FQNNGV. CDR3 DNA sequence: TGTGCCCGCCGCTTTGGGCTGGAAGCCGATACGCCGTATTTT. This translates into CARRFGLEADTPYF.

The CDR3 loop is CASSQSRSPGRRSGNTIYF. The DNA for the CDR3 is TGCGCCAGCAGTCAATCGAGATCCCCGGGACGCCGCTCTGGAAACACCATATATTTT. The chain uses TRBV23-1 and TRBJ1-3; TRBD1 is a possible D gene (5 bases). TRBV23-1 is reported as an ORF; its role is uncertain. Trimming cost V 0 bases and J 0 bases, with 18 bases left between them. The CDR3 has 19 residues.